Presented here are 30 T cell receptor beta chains from one specimen sequenced in a study of blood T cell repertoires in COVID-19. Measured with immunoSEQ multiplex PCR; TCRdb has only the in-frame clones, and not every one. The data contain about 170,000 clones, around 89% of them seen just once; the ten biggest clones take up less than 0.85%. The sequenced sample was PBMCs or T cells enriched from blood (not recorded which). Receptors were obtained from a woman aged 18-30 years who had recovered from COVID-19.

The chain carries TRBV6-2 or TRBV6-3 and TRBJ2-3, with 13 bases lining up with TRBD2. CDR1 is MNHEY, CDR2 SVGEGT, per germline. The CDR3 totals 19 residues. The V segment lost 6 bases and the J segment 2 bases; nucleotides outside the gene matches: 14. CDR3 sequence (DNA): TGTGCCAGCAGCCAGGGACTAGCGGGACCCGAACGCCCCACAGATACGCAGTATTTT. Residues: CASSQGLAGPERPTDTQYF.

This chain uses TRBV7-2 with TRBJ2-7; D remains unclear. Trimming stripped 1 base from V and 3 bases from J, with 7 bases between. CDR3 size: 13 residues. Germline V gives CDR1 SGHTA, CDR2 FQGNSA. The CDR3 DNA follows: TGTGCCAGCAGCTTAGTATCCCGCTACGAGCAGTACTTC. Protein: CASSLVSRYEQYF.

The chain links TRBV5-6 to TRBJ2-7, with D possibly being TRBD2 (6 bases). Trimming shortened V by 0 bases and J by 5 bases, and 21 bases separated the two germline ends. Per germline, CDR1 SGHDT and CDR2 YYEEEE. CDR3 length: 17 amino acids. CDR3 region: CASSLAGSGVFRDEQYF. CDR3 bases: TGTGCCAGCAGCTTGGCCGGGAGTGGAGTATTTCGGGACGAGCAGTACTTC.

The chain has TRBV3-1 (or the pseudogene TRBV3-2) and TRBJ1-3; the D is unclear. V dropped 1 base and J dropped 0 bases, with 7 bases sitting between them. The germline V gene has CDR1 LGHDT and CDR2 YNNKEL (reference sequence). This CDR3 comprises 15 residues. In nucleotides, the CDR3 is TGTGCCAGCAGCCAAGGACGGGGCTCTGGAAACACCATATATTTT. It yields the protein CASSQGRGSGNTIYF.

The J gene is TRBJ1-3, the V gene TRBV5-4; maybe TRBD1 (6 bases). Trimming shortened V by 0 bases and J by 4 bases, and 14 bases separated the two germline ends. The CDR3 is 16 amino acids. The germline V gene encodes CDR1 SGHNT and CDR2 YYREEE (reference sequence). CDR3 sequence (DNA): TGTGCCAGCAGCTTGGGGGGGCCATCGGCCGGAAACACCATATATTTT. It translates to CASSLGGPSAGNTIYF.

In this sample, this clone turned up once. This chain uses TRBV9 with TRBJ2-7; possible D gene TRBD2, 5 bases. Germline CDR1 reads SGDLS; CDR2 reads YYNGEE. The CDR3 has 15 amino acids. V gave up 4 bases and J gave up 6 bases, with 20 bases separating them. The CDR3 nucleotides are TGTGCCAGCAGCCTTTCGGGAACGGTCTCAGCCGAGCAGTACTTC. As protein: CASSLSGTVSAEQYF.

This clone has a handful of counts. Other DNA sequences of this sample code for an identical CDR3. This sequence joins TRBV27 and TRBJ1-5; D ambiguous. V shed 3 bases and J shed 2 bases, with 8 bases lying between them. This CDR3 comprises 14 residues. The V gene's germline CDR1 is MNHEY and CDR2 SMNVEV (reference sequence). CDR3 amino acids: CASSFRGGNQPQHF. Here the CDR3 DNA reads TGTGCCAGCAGTTTTCGGGGTGGCAATCAGCCCCAGCATTTT.

V is TRBV13 and J is TRBJ2-7, with a possible D match to TRBD2 (5 bases). The CDR3 has 14 amino acids. Trimming removed 4 bases at V and 2 bases at J, with 12 bases between. Looked up from germline, CDR1 is PRHDT and CDR2 is FYEKMQ (reference sequence). The CDR3 is CASSSKEETYEQYF. As DNA, the CDR3 is TGTGCCAGCAGCTCAAAGGAGGAGACCTACGAGCAGTACTTC.

The gene calls are TRBV9 and TRBJ2-1, with D possibly matching TRBD2 (6 bases). This CDR3 is built from 14 residues. Germline V gene lookup returns CDR1 SGDLS and CDR2 YYNGEE. The ends were cut back, 0 bases at V and 6 bases at J, with 10 bases in the middle. CDR3 in amino acids: CASSVAGSPNEQFF. The CDR3 DNA reads TGTGCCAGCAGCGTAGCCGGGAGCCCCAATGAGCAGTTCTTC.

The chain joins TRBV5-1 to TRBJ1-1, with 8 bases fitting TRBD1. The CDR3 is 15 amino acids. The trim removed 4 bases at V and 1 base at J, leaving 6 bases unmatched. The germline gives CDR1 SGHRS, CDR2 YFSETQ. CDR3 residues: CASSPDGQGNTEAFF. CDR3 nucleotide sequence: TGCGCCAGCAGCCCGGACGGACAGGGGAACACTGAAGCTTTCTTT. The full variable domain, in which reference TRBV5-1 and TRBJ1-1 provide the parts outside the CDR3, is KAGVTQTPRYLIKTRGQQVTLSCSPISGHRSVSWYQQTPGQGLQFLFEYFSETQRNKGNFPGRFSGRQFSNSRSEMNVSTLELGDSALYLCASSPDGQGNTEAFFGQGTRLTVV.

The chain combines TRBV3-1 (or the pseudogene TRBV3-2) with TRBJ1-3, with TRBD1 as a possible D gene (5 bases). Germline V gene data show CDR1 as LGHDT and CDR2 as YNNKEL (reference sequence). This CDR3 has 17 residues. V was pared by 0 bases and J by 1 base, with 13 bases between. CDR3 in amino acids: CASSQDTGRVSGNTIYF. The CDR3 DNA is TGTGCCAGCAGCCAAGATACCGGCAGGGTATCTGGAAACACCATATATTTT.

This clone was detected once. The J gene is TRBJ2-7, the V gene TRBV21-1; TRBD2, the D gene given by the table, was not confirmed from the DNA. TRBV21-1 is a pseudogene segment. The CDR3 runs to 15 residues. The CDR3 here is CASSLRERHFYEQYF. The CDR3 coding sequence is TGTGCCAGCAGCCTGAGGGAGCGCCACTTCTACGAGCAGTACTTC.

The chain couples TRBV29-1 to TRBJ2-7; 10 nucleotides match TRBD2. The CDR3 is 15 amino acids. Germline V gene lookup returns CDR1 SQVTM and CDR2 ANQGSEA. After removal of 3 bases from V and 0 bases from J, the junction contained 5 bases not matched to a gene. The CDR3 sequence is CSVDDGTSDSYEQYF. The CDR3 DNA is TGCAGCGTTGATGACGGGACTAGCGACTCCTACGAGCAGTACTTC.

V is TRBV7-2 and J is TRBJ1-2; TRBD1 matches 7 bases. Trimming took 6 bases from V and 4 from J; bases not matched to a gene: 8. Germline values: CDR1 SGHTA, CDR2 FQGNSA. CDR3 length: 14 residues. The CDR3 region is CASSRYQGGYGYTF. The CDR3 region has the DNA TGTGCCAGCAGTCGTTATCAGGGGGGCTATGGCTACACCTTC.

The CDR3 reads CASSEFRNSYEQYF. The CDR3, as DNA: TGTGCCAGCAGTGAATTCAGAAACTCCTACGAGCAGTACTTC. This sequence joins TRBV6-1 and TRBJ2-7; D is ambiguous. V lost 2 bases, J lost 0 bases, and 8 bases lay in between. Germline loops: CDR1 MNHNS, CDR2 SASEGT. The CDR3 sequence is 14 residues long.

This CDR3 reads CASSYGLAGEDTQYF. CDR3 DNA sequence: TGTGCCAGCAGCTACGGACTAGCGGGAGAAGATACGCAGTATTTT. The gene calls are TRBV7-8 and TRBJ2-3, with 13 bases identical to TRBD2. The trim removed 4 bases at V and 5 bases at J, leaving 3 bases unmatched. The CDR3 is 15 amino acids. The germline V gene encodes CDR1 SGHVS and CDR2 FQNEAQ.

This sequence joins TRBV6-5 and TRBJ2-3, with D tentatively TRBD1 (6 bases). The CDR3 covers 14 residues. Germline loops: CDR1 MNHEY, CDR2 SVGAGI. V gave up 5 bases and J gave up 3 bases, with 12 bases separating them. CDR3 DNA: TGTGCCAGCAGTCGTACAGGGAGAACAGATACGCAGTATTTT. Protein product: CASSRTGRTDTQYF.

The CDR3 DNA follows: TGTGCCAGCACCACGGGACTAGGGGATACGCAGTATTTT. Translated: CASTTGLGDTQYF. The genes are TRBV2 and TRBJ2-3; 8 bases map to TRBD2. The CDR3 has 13 amino acids. The V segment lost 7 bases and the J segment 6 bases; nucleotides outside the gene matches: 6. Germline V gene lookup returns CDR1 SNHLY and CDR2 FYNNEI.

V gene TRBV3-1 (or the pseudogene TRBV3-2) combines with J gene TRBJ1-2, with 7 bases identical to TRBD1. The CDR3 consists of 18 residues. With V trimmed by 2 bases and J by 1 base, 13 bases remained unmatched. Germline lookup yields CDR1 LGHDT and CDR2 YNNKEL (reference sequence). CDR3 sequence: CASSQNGTDKGRNYGYTF. As DNA, the CDR3 is TGTGCCAGCAGCCAAAATGGGACAGACAAAGGCCGTAACTATGGCTACACCTTC.

This clone was observed once. The V call is TRBV6-1, the J call TRBJ2-7; possible D gene TRBD1, 6 bases. Germline values: CDR1 MNHNS, CDR2 SASEGT. This CDR3 has 15 residues. V lost 0 bases and J 2 bases, leaving 11 bases between the germline ends. Here the CDR3 DNA reads TGTGCCAGCAGTGAAGCGCTCAGGGGCACCTACGAGCAGTACTTC. This codes for CASSEALRGTYEQYF.

The genes are TRBV28 and TRBJ2-7, with a tentative D call TRBD1 (6 bases). The V end lost 4 bases, the J end lost 2 bases, and 15 bases lay between the germline ends. The CDR3 is made up of 15 amino acids. CDR1 MDHEN and CDR2 SYDVKM come from the germline V gene. The DNA for the CDR3 is TGTGCCAGCAGTTCCCTGGACAGACGAGCCTACGAGCAGTACTTC. It translates to CASSSLDRRAYEQYF.

This clone was seen once. The V call is TRBV12-3 or TRBV12-4, the J call TRBJ2-1; D is ambiguous. Trimming shortened V by 8 bases and J by 2 bases, and 7 bases separated the two germline ends. The CDR3 is 12 residues long. Here the CDR3 reads CASLRTYNEQFF. In DNA, the CDR3 is TGTGCCAGCCTCAGGACCTACAATGAGCAGTTCTTC.

This clone appeared once. V usage is TRBV9 and J usage is TRBJ2-5, with TRBD2 identical over 9 bases. J lost 4 bases, V lost 0 bases, and 10 bases had no gene match. The CDR3 is 17 residues long. The germline V gene has CDR1 SGDLS and CDR2 YYNGEE. CDR3 coding DNA: TGTGCCAGCAGCGTAGACCCTCCGAGCGGGAGGATAGAGACCCAGTACTTC. Translating gives CASSVDPPSGRIETQYF.

J is TRBJ1-5 and V is TRBV15, with D maybe TRBD1 (5 bases). The germline V and J ends were trimmed by 0 bases and 2 bases, with 8 bases remaining between them. CDR3 length equals 15 residues. Germline CDR1 is LNHNV and CDR2 is YYDKDF (reference sequence). CDR3: CATSREGHRNQPQHF. Written as DNA, the CDR3 is TGTGCCACCAGCAGAGAAGGACATCGCAATCAGCCCCAGCATTTT.

This clone occurred a few times. The chain is built from TRBV6-5 and TRBJ2-3, with 7 bases lining up with TRBD2. The trim removed 6 bases at V and 5 bases at J, leaving 8 bases unmatched. This CDR3 is built from 14 residues. Germline V CDR1 and CDR2: MNHEY, SVGAGI. The DNA for the CDR3 is TGTGCCAGCAGCAGGCGGGAGCTCGGAGATACGCAGTATTTT. The encoded protein is CASSRRELGDTQYF.

This clone was observed a single time. The rearrangement joins TRBV12-5 to TRBJ2-2, with D perhaps matching TRBD2 (6 bases). CDR1 and CDR2 from the germline V gene are LGHNT and FRNRAP. The CDR3 contains 14 residues. Trimming cost V 8 bases and J 1 base, with 11 bases left between them. The CDR3 here is CASREYGNTGELFF. CDR3 bases: TGTGCTAGTCGGGAGTATGGGAACACCGGGGAGCTGTTTTTT.

The chain couples TRBV29-1 to TRBJ1-1; D is possibly TRBD1 (5 bases). The CDR3 spans 17 residues. Trimming removed 7 bases at V and 0 bases at J, with 24 bases between. The germline gives CDR1 SQVTM, CDR2 ANQGSEA. CDR3 DNA: TGCAGCGCCCTCCGTGGGCTGGGGCTACACATGAACACTGAAGCTTTCTTT. This encodes CSALRGLGLHMNTEAFF.

This clone was recorded once. No DNA is shown, since the ends of the CDR3 on it are uncertain; the CDR3 is the one TCRdb lists. This chain uses TRBV27 with TRBJ1-6. Germline V lookup: CDR1 MNHEY, CDR2 SMNVEV (reference sequence). Termini included, the CDR3 measures 22 amino acids. The CDR3 protein is CASLPDSPLHFGNGVSLSPLHF.

The chain links TRBV28 to TRBJ1-5; D is possibly TRBD1 (6 bases). The CDR3 contains 17 residues. Germline CDR1 is MDHEN and CDR2 is SYDVKM. V was trimmed by 5 bases and J by 0 bases, leaving 17 bases between them. The CDR3 spells CASSPRGGWNSNQPQHF. As DNA, the CDR3 is TGTGCCAGCAGTCCTCGGGGGGGCTGGAATAGCAATCAGCCCCAGCATTTT.

The V call is TRBV5-1, the J call TRBJ2-1, with D hard to call. Per germline, CDR1 SGHRS and CDR2 YFSETQ. Trimming removed 4 bases from V and 8 bases from J, with 7 bases in between. The CDR3 has 11 amino acids. The CDR3 is CASSQAYEQFF. Written as DNA, the CDR3 is TGCGCCAGCAGCCAGGCTTATGAGCAGTTCTTC.